What follows describes a single T cell receptor (beta chain). The antigen is undetermined. This sample was taken from a study of a mutant IDH1 vaccine in newly diagnosed glioma. Study-level information: Following radiotherapy alone, or alongside temozolomide cycles, vaccination was started after an interval of 4-6 weeks.

TCRdb's copy holds only in-frame clones and misses some; the assay was immunoSEQ multiplex PCR. The sample comprises 95,000 to 120,000 clones, almost 90% of which are singletons, and under 0.8% rests with the top ten. Germline trimming cut 6 bases from V and 6 bases from J; bases unmatched to any gene: 4. Germline CDR1 reads SQVTM; CDR2 reads ANQGSEA. This CDR3 comprises 11 residues. Time point reported: week 11, during vaccination. Vaccination used 300 ug of mutant IDH1 20-mer peptide per dose, with topical imiquimod. Sequences were derived from PBMCs, sampled from a glioma patient whose treatment included an IDH1 peptide vaccine. This chain joins TRBV29-1 and TRBJ1-2; 7 bases are a match to TRBD1. The receptor was derived from a woman aged 45-60 years with glioma. Written as DNA, the CDR3 is TGCAGCGTACAGGGGAGAAATGGCTACACCTTC. Encoded protein: CSVQGRNGYTF.